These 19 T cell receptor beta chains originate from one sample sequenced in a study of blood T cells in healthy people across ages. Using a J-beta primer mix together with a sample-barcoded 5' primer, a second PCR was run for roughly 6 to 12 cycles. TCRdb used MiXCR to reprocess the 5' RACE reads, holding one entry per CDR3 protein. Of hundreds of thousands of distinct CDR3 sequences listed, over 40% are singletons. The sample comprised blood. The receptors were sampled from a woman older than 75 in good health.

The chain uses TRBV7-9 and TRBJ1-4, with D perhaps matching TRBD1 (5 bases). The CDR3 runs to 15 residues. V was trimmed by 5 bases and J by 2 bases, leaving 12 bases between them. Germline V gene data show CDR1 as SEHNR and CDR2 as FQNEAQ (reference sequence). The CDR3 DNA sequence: TGTGCCAGCAGCCCCTTCGGGGGGACTAATGAAAAACTGTTTTTT. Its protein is CASSPFGGTNEKLFF.

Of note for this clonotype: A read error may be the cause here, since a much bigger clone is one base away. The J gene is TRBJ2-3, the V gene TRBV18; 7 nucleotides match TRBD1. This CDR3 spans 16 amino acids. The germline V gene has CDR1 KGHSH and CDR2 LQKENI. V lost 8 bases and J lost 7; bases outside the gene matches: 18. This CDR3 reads CASTYLRGRGLNTQYF. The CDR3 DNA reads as TGTGCCAGCACCTATCTGAGAGGCAGGGGGTTGAATACGCAGTATTTT.

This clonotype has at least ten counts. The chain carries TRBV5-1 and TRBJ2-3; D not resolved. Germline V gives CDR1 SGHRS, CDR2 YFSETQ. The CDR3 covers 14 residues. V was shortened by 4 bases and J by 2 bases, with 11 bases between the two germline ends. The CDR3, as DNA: TGCGCCAGCAGCCCCGCTCAGGCCACAGATACGCAGTATTTT. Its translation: CASSPAQATDTQYF.

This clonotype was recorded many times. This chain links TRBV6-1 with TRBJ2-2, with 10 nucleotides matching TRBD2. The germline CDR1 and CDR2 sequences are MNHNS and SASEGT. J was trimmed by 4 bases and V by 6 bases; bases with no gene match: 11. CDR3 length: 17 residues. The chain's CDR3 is CASSTLRQRGGTGELFF. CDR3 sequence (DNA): TGTGCCAGCAGCACCCTACGGCAGCGGGGGGGCACCGGGGAGCTGTTTTTT.

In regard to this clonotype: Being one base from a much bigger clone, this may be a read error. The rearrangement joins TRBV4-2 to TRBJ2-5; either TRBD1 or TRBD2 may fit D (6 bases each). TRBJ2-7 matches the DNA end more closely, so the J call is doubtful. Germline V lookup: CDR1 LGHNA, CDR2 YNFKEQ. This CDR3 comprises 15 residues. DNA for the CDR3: TGTGCCAGCGGCCAAGATAGGAGGGACACTCGCGAGCAGTACTTC. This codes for CASGQDRRDTREQYF.

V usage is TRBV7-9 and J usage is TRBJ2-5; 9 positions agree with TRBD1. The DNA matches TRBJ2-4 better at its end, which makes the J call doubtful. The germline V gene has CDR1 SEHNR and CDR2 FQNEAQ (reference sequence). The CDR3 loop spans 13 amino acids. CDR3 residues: CASITGGVGIQYF. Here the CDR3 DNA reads TGTGCCAGCATCACAGGGGGCGTAGGCATTCAGTACTTC.

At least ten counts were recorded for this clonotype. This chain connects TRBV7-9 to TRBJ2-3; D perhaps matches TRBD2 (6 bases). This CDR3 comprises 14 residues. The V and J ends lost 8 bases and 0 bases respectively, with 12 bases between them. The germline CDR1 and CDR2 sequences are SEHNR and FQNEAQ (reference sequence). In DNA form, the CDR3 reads TGTGCCAGCCGACGGACTACCAGCACAGATACGCAGTATTTT. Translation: CASRRTTSTDTQYF.

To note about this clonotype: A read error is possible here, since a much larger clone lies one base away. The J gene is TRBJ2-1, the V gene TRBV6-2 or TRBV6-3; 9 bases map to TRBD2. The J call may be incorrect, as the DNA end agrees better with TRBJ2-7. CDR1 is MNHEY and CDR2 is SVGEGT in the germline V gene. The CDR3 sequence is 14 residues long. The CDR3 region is CASSYFLAGAEQYF. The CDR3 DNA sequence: TGTGCCAGCAGTTACTTCTTAGCGGGAGCTGAGCAGTACTTC.

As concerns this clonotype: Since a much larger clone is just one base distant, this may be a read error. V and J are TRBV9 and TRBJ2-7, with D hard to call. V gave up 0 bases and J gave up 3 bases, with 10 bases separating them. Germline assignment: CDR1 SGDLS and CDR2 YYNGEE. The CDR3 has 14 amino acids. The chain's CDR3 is CASSVGTTGYEQYF. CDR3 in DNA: TGTGCCAGCAGCGTAGGCACTACCGGCTACGAGCAGTACTTC.

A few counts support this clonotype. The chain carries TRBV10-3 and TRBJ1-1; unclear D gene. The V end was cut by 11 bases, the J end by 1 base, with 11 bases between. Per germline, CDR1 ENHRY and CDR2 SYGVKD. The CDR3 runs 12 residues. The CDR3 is CAVGWENTEAFF. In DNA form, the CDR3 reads TGTGCCGTAGGGTGGGAGAACACTGAAGCTTTCTTT.

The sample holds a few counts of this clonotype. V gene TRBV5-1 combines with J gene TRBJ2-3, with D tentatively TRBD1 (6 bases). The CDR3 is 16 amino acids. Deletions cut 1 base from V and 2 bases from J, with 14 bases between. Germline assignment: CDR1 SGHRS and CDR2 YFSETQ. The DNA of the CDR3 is TGCGCCAGCAGCTTGCCGCAACAGGGAATCACAGATACGCAGTATTTT. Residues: CASSLPQQGITDTQYF. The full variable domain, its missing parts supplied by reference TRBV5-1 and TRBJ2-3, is KAGVTQTPRYLIKTRGQQVTLSCSPISGHRSVSWYQQTPGQGLQFLFEYFSETQRNKGNFPGRFSGRQFSNSRSEMNVSTLELGDSALYLCASSLPQQGITDTQYFGPGTRLTVL.

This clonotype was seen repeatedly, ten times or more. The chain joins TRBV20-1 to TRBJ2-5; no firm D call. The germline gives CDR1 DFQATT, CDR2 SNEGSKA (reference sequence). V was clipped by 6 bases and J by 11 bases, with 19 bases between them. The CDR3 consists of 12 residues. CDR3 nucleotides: TGCAGTGCCCTTGGGTCCCTGCTCCCGCAGTACTTC. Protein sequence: CSALGSLLPQYF.

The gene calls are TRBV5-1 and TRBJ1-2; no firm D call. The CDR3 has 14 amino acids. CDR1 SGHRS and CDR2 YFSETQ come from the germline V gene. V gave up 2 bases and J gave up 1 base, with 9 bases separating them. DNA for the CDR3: TGCGCCAGCAGCTTAGGCGACCATAACTATGGCTACACCTTC. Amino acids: CASSLGDHNYGYTF.

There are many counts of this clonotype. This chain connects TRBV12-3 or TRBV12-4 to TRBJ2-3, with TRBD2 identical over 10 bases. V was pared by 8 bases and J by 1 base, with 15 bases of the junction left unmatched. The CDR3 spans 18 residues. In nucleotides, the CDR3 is TGTGCCAGCGACCACCGTAGTTGGGGGACTAGCGGCACAGATACGCAGTATTTT. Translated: CASDHRSWGTSGTDTQYF.

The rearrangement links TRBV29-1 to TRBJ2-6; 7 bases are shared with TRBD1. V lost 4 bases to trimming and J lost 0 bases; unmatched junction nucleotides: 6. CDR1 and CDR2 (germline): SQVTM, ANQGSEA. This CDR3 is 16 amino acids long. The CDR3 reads CSVGTGDYSGANVLTF. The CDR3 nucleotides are TGCAGCGTTGGGACAGGAGACTACTCTGGGGCCAACGTCCTGACTTTC.

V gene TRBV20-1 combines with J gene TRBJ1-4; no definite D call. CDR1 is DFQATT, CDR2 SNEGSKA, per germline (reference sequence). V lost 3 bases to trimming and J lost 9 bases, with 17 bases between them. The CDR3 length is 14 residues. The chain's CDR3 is CSARRDGRGKKLFF. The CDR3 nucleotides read TGCAGTGCTAGGAGGGATGGCCGTGGGAAAAAACTGTTTTTT.

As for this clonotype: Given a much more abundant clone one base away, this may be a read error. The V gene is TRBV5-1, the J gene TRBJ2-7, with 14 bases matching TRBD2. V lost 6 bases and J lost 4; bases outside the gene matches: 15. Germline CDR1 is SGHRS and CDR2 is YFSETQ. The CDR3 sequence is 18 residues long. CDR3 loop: CASNSLGTSGRSLYEQYF. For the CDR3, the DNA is TGCGCCAGCAACTCCCTCGGGACTAGCGGGAGAAGTTTGTACGAGCAGTACTTC.

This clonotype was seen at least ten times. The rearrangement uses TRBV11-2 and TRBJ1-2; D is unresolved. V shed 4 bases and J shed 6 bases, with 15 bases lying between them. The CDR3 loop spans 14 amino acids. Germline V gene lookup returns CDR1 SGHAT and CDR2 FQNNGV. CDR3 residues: CASSSSLGYNGYTF. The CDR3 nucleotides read TGTGCCAGCAGCTCCTCTCTAGGGTACAATGGCTACACCTTC. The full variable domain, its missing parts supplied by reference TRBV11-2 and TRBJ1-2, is EAGVAQSPRYKIIEKRQSVAFWCNPISGHATLYWYQQILGQGPKLLIQFQNNGVVDDSQLPKDRFSAERLKGVDSTLKIQPAKLEDSAVYLCASSSSLGYNGYTFGSGTRLTVV.

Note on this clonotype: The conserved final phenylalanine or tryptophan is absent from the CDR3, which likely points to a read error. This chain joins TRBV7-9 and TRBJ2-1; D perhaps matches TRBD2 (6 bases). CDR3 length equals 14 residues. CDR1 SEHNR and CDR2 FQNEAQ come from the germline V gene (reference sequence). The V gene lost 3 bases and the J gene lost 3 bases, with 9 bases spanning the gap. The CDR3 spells CASSFGTGYNEQFY. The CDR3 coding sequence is TGTGCCAGCAGCTTCGGGACTGGCTACAATGAGCAGTTCTAC.